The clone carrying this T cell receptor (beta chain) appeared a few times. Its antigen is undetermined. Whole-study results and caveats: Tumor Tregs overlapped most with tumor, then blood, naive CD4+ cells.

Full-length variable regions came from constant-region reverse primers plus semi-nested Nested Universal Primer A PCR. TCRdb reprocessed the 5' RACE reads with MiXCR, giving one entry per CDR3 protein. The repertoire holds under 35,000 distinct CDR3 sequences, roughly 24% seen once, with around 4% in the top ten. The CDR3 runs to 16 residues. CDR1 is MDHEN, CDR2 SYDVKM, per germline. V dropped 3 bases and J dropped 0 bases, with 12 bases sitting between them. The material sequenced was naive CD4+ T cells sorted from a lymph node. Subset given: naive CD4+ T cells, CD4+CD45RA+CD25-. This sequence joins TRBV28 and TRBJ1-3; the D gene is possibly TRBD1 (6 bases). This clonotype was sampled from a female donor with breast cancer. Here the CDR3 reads CASSLFTGNSGNTIYF. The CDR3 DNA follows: TGTGCCAGCAGTTTGTTCACAGGGAACTCTGGAAACACCATATATTTT.